This T cell receptor (beta chain) came from a study of T cells in Graves' hyperthyroidism and ophthalmopathy. TCR beta CDR3 sequences were amplified from RNA transcripts. A set of HTBI primers served as the primers for a first-round RT-PCR of the TCR CDR3. TCRdb processed the multiplex PCR reads anew with MiXCR; each CDR3 protein has one entry. The sample comprises about 410,000 distinct CDR3 sequences, roughly 14% of which are singletons, and about 13% rests with the top ten. This clonotype came up a few times. J gave up 4 bases and V 6 bases, and 10 bases lay outside the gene matches. The CDR3 is made up of 15 amino acids. CDR1 is LNHDA and CDR2 is SQIVND in the germline V gene (reference sequence).

This rearrangement joins TRBV19 to TRBJ2-3; 7 bases fit TRBD2. The material sequenced was blood. The clonotype comes from a young man with Graves' ophthalmopathy. Here the CDR3 DNA reads TGTGCCAGTAGCATTGGGGGGGTTCCGGCAGATACGCAGTATTTT. Amino acids: CASSIGGVPADTQYF.